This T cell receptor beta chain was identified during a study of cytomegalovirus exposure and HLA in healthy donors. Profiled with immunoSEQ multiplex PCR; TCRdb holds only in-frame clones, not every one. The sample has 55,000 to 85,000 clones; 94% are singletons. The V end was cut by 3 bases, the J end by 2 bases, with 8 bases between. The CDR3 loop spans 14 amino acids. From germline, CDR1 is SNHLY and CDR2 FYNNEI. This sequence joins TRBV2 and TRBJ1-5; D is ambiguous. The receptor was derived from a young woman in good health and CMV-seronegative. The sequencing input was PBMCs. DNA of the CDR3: TGTGCCAGCAGTGACGGTGTGGGCAATCAGCCCCAGCATTTT. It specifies CASSDGVGNQPQHF.